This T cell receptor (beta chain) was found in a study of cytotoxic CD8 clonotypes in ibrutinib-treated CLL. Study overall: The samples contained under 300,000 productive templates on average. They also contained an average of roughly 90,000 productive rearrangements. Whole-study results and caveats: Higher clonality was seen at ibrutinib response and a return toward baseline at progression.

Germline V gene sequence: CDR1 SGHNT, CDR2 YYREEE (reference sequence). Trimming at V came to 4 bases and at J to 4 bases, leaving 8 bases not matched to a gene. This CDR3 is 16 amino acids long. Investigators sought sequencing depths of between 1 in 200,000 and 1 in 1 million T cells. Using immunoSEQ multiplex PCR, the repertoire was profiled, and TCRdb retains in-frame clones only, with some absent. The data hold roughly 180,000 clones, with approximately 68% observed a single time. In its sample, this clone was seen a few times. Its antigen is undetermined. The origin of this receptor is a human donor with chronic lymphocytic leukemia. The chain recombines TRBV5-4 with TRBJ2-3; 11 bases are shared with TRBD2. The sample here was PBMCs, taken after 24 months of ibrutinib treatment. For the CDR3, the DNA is TGTGCCAGCAGCCCGTTGGCTAGCGGGAGGCCAGATACGCAGTATTTT. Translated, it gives CASSPLASGRPDTQYF.